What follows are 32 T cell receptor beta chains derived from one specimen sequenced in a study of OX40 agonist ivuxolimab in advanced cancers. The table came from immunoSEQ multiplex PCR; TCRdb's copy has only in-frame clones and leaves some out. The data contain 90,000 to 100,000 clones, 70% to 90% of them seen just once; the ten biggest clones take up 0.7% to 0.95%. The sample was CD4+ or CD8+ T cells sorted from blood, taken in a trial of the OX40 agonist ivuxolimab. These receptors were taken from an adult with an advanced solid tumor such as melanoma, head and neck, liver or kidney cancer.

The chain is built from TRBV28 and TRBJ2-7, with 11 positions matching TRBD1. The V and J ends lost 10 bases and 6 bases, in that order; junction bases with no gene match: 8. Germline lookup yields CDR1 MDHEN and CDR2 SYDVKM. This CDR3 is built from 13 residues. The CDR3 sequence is CATLGTGGREQYF. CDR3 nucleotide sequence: TGTGCCACCCTTGGGACAGGGGGTCGCGAGCAGTACTTC.

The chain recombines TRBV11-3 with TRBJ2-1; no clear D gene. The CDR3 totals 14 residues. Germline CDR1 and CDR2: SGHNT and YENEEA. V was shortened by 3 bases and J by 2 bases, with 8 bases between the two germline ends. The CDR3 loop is CASSLGGAYNEQFF. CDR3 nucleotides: TGTGCCAGCAGCTTGGGTGGGGCCTACAATGAGCAGTTCTTC. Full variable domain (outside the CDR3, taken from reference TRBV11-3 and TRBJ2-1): EAGVVQSPRYKIIEKKQPVAFWCNPISGHNTLYWYLQNLGQGPELLIRYENEEAVDDSQLPKDRFSAERLKGVDSTLKIQPAELGDSAVYLCASSLGGAYNEQFFGPGTRLTVL.

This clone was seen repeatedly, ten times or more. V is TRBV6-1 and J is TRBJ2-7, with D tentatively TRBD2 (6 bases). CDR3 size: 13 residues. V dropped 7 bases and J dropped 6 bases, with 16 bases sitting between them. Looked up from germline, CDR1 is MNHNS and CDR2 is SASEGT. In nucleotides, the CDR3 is TGTGCCAGCATCAACGGGGGTCTCGGCGAGCAGTACTTC. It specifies CASINGGLGEQYF.

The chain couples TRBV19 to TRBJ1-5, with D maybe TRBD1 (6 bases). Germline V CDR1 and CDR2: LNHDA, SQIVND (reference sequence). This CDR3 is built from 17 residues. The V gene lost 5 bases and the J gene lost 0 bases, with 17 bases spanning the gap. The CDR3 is CASSSGHQSYSNQPQHF. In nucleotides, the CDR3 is TGTGCCAGTAGTTCGGGACACCAGAGTTATAGCAATCAGCCCCAGCATTTT.

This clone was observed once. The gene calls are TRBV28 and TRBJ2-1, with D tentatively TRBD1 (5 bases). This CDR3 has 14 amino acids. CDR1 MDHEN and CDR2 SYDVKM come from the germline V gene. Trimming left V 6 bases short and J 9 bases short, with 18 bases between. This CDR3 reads CASSRRAGIVEQFF. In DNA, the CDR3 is TGTGCCAGCAGCCGCCGGGCAGGGATTGTTGAGCAGTTCTTC.

The CDR3 DNA reads TGCGCCAGCAGCGGAACAAGGGGCACTGAAGCTTTCTTT. This gives the protein CASSGTRGTEAFF. V gene TRBV10-1 combines with J gene TRBJ1-1; TRBD1 is a possible D gene (5 bases). The CDR3 is 13 amino acids. The germline gives CDR1 WNHNN, CDR2 SYGVQD (reference sequence). V lost 6 bases and J lost 4, with 12 bases in between.

CDR3 region: CASRTGTGGFNEQFF. In nucleotides, the CDR3 is TGTGCCAGCAGAACAGGGACAGGGGGCTTTAATGAGCAGTTCTTC. V usage is TRBV27 and J usage is TRBJ2-1; 12 bases are a match to TRBD1. The CDR3 sequence is 15 residues long. The ends lost 6 bases at V and 7 bases at J; junction bases unmatched: 7. Germline V gene data show CDR1 as MNHEY and CDR2 as SMNVEV (reference sequence).

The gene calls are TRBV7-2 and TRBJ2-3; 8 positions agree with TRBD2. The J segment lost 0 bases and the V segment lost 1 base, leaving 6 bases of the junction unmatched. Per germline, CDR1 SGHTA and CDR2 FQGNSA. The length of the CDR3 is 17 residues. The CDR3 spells CASSLVFAGGSTDTQYF. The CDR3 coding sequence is TGTGCCAGCAGCTTAGTGTTTGCGGGAGGCAGCACAGATACGCAGTATTTT.

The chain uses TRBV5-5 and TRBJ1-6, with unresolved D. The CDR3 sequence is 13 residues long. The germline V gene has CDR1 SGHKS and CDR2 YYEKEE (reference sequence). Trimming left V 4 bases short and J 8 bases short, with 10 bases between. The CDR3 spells CASSEPGDSPLHF. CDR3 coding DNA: TGTGCCAGCAGCGAACCAGGAGATTCACCCCTCCACTTT.

CDR3 sequence reads: CASSPGHLTGELFF. CDR3 sequence (DNA): TGTGCCAGCAGCCCCGGACATCTCACCGGGGAGCTGTTTTTT. This chain links TRBV7-3 with TRBJ2-2, with D perhaps TRBD1 (5 bases). The CDR3 consists of 14 residues. Between the trimmed V and J ends, which lost 5 bases and 4 bases, there was a span of 11 bases. Germline CDR1 is SGHTA and CDR2 is FQGTGA.

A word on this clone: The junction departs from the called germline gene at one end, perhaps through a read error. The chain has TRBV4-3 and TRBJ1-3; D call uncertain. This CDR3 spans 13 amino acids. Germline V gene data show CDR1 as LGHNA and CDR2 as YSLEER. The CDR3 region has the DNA TGCGCCAGCAGCCAAGATCCGGGAAGCACCATATATTTT. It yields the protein CASSQDPGSTIYF.

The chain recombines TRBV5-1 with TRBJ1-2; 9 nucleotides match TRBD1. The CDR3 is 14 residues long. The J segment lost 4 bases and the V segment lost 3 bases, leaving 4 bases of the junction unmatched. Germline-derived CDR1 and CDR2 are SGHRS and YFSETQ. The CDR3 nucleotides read TGCGCCAGCAGCTCGGGACAGGGAGGCTATGGCTACACCTTC. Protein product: CASSSGQGGYGYTF.

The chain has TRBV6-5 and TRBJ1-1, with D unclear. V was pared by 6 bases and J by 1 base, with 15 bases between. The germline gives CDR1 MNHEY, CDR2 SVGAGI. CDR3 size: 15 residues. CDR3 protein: CASSNGGGPNTEAFF. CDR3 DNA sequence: TGTGCCAGCAGCAACGGTGGTGGTCCGAACACTGAAGCTTTCTTT.

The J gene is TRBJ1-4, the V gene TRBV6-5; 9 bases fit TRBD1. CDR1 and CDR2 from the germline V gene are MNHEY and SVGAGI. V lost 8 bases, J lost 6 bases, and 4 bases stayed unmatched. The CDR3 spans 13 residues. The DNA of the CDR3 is TGTGCCAGCCGACAGGGGGGTGATGAAAAACTGTTTTTT. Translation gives CASRQGGDEKLFF.

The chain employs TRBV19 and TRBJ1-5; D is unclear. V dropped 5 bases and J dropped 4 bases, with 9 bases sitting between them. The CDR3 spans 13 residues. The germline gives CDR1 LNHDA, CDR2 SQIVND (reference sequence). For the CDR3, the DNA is TGTGCCAGTAGTTTGGCTGTTAATCAGCCCCAGCATTTT. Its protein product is CASSLAVNQPQHF.

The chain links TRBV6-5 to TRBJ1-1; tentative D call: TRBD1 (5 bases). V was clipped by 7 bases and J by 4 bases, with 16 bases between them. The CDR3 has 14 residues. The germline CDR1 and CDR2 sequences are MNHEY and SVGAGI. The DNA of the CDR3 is TGTGCCAGCACTCCCCTGGGAAGGGGCACTGAAGCTTTCTTT. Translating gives CASTPLGRGTEAFF.

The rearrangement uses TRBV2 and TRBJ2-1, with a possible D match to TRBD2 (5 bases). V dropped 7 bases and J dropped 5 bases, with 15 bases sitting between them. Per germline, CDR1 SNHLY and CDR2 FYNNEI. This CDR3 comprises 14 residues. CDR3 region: CASKSAGYNNEQFF. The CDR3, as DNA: TGTGCCAGCAAATCGGCGGGTTACAACAATGAGCAGTTCTTC.

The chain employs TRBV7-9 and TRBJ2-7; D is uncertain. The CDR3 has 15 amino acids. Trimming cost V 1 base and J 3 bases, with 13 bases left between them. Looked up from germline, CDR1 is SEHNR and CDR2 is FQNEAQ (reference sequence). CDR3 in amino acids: CASSLGLAGVYEQYV. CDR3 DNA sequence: TGTGCCAGCAGCTTAGGTCTGGCAGGAGTCTACGAGCAGTACGTC.

CDR3 protein: CASSLVWDTQYF. The DNA for the CDR3 is TGTGCCAGCAGCTTGGTATGGGATACGCAGTATTTT. This chain uses TRBV5-4 with TRBJ2-3, with unresolved D. There are 12 residues in the CDR3. Germline V gene lookup returns CDR1 SGHNT and CDR2 YYREEE (reference sequence). V lost 0 bases and J 6 bases, leaving 5 bases between the germline ends.

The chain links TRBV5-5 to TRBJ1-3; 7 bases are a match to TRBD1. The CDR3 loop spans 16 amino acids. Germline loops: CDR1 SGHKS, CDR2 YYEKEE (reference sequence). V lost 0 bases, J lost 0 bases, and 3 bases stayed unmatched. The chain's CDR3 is CASSLEGTVSGNTIYF. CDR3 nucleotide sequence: TGTGCCAGCAGCTTGGAGGGGACAGTCTCTGGAAACACCATATATTTT.

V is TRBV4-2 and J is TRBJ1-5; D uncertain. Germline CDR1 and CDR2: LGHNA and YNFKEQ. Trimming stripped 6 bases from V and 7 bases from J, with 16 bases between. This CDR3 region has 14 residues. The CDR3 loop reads CASSGWGKAQPQHF. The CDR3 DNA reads TGTGCCAGCAGTGGTTGGGGTAAAGCCCAGCCCCAGCATTTT.

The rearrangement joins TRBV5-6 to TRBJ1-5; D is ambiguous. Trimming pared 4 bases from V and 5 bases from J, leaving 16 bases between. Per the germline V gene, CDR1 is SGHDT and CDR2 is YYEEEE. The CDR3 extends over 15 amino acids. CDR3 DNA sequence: TGTGCCAGCAGCACTACACGGGCCCAACATCAGCCCCAGCATTTT. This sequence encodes CASSTTRAQHQPQHF.

This CDR3 is CAWSPRGNQPQHF. DNA for the CDR3: TGTGCCTGGAGCCCAAGGGGGAATCAGCCCCAGCATTTT. The chain recombines TRBV30 with TRBJ1-5; D is perhaps TRBD1 (6 bases). Deletions cut 3 bases from V and 4 bases from J, with 10 bases between. Germline V gene data show CDR1 as GTSNPN and CDR2 as SVGIG (reference sequence). The CDR3 contains 13 residues.

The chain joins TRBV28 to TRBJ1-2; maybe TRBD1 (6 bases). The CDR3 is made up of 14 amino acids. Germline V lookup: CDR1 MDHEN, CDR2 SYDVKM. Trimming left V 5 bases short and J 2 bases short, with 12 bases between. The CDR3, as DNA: TGTGCCAGCAGTGGGGGGGGCAGGAACTATGGCTACACCTTC. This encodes CASSGGGRNYGYTF.

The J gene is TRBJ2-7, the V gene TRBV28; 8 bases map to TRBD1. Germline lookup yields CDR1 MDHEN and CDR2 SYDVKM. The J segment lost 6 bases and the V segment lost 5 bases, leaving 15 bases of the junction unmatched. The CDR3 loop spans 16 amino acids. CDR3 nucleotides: TGTGCCAGCAGTCAAGCTCCGCTCAGGGGGCGTGGCGAGCAGTACTTC. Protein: CASSQAPLRGRGEQYF. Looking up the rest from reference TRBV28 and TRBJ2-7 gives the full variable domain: DVKVTQSSRYLVKRTGEKVFLECVQDMDHENMFWYRQDPGLGLRLIYFSYDVKMKEKGDIPEGYSVSREKKERFSLILESASTNQTSMYLCASSQAPLRGRGEQYFGPGTRLTVT.

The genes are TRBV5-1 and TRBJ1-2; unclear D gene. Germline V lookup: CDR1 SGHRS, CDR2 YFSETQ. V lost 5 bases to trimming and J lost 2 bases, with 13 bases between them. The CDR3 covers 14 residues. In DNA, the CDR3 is TGCGCCAGCAGGGTTTCGGTCCCCAACTATGGCTACACCTTC. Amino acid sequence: CASRVSVPNYGYTF.

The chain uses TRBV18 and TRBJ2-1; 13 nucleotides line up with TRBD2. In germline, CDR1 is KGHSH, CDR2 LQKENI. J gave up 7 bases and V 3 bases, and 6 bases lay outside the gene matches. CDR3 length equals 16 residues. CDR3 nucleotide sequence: TGTGCCAGCTCACCGGCTGGGACTAGCGGGAAAAATGAGCAGTTCTTC. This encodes CASSPAGTSGKNEQFF.

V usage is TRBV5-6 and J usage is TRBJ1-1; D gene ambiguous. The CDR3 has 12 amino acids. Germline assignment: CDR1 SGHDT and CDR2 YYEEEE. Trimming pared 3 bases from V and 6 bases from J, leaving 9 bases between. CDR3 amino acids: CASSSQDAEAFF. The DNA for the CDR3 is TGTGCCAGCAGCTCTCAGGATGCTGAAGCTTTCTTT.

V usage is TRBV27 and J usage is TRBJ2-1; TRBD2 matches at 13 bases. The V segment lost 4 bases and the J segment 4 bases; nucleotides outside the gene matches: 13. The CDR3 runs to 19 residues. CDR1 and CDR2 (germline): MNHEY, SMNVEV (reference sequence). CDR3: CASSSFNKLAGGPYNEQFF. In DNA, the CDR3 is TGTGCCAGCAGTTCATTCAACAAACTAGCGGGAGGGCCTTACAATGAGCAGTTCTTC.

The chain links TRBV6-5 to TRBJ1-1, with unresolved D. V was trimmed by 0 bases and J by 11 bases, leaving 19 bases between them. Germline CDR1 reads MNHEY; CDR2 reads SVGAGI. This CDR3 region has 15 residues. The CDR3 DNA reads TGTGCCAGCAGTTACTCGAGTCCCGACACCCTAAGGGCTTTCTTT. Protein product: CASSYSSPDTLRAFF.

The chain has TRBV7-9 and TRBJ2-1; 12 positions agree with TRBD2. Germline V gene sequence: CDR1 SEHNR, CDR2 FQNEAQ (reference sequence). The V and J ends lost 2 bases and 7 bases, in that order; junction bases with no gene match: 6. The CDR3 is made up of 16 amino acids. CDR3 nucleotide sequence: TGTGCCAGCAGCTTAAATCGACTAGCGGGAGAGAATGAGCAGTTCTTC. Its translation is CASSLNRLAGENEQFF.

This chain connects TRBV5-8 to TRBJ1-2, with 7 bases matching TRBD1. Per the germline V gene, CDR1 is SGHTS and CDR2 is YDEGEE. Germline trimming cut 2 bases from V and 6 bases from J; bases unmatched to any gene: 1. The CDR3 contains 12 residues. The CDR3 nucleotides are TGTGCCAGCAGCTTCGGGACAGATGGCTACACCTTC. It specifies CASSFGTDGYTF.